This TCR beta chain was sequenced for a study of cytomegalovirus exposure and HLA in healthy donors. The PCR had 60 Vbeta and 13 Jbeta primers. Generated by immunoSEQ multiplex PCR, the TCRdb table keeps only in-frame clones and is missing some. The sample includes fewer than 150,000 clones. Note on this clone: The antigen remains unidentified.

The study's findings and limits: In a later analysis, across HLA loci, associated TCR counts were highest for DRB1, lowest for HLA-C.

Germline values: CDR1 SGHDN, CDR2 FVKESK. The ends were cut back, 8 bases at V and 14 bases at J, with 13 bases in the middle. The CDR3 contains 11 residues. The clonotype was recovered from a woman aged 60 to 75 in good health and CMV-seronegative. The rearrangement uses TRBV14 and TRBJ1-6; D unclear. Sequencing was done on a sample of PBMCs. The CDR3 loop reads CASSKGRSLHF. CDR3 nucleotides: TGTGCCAGCTCCAAAGGGAGATCCCTCCACTTT.